This entry lists 31 T cell receptor beta chains sequenced from one sample in a study of graft-versus-host responses after intestinal transplantation. Profiling relied on immunoSEQ multiplex PCR, and the TCRdb table lists in-frame clones only, not all of them. The table has about 20,000 clones, approximately 86% seen once. The sequences come from PBMCs, collected less than 240 days after intestinal transplant. Receptors originate from a human patient who received an intestinal transplant, so some T cells may come from the graft donor.

This clone was detected only once. The J gene is TRBJ2-3, the V gene TRBV29-1; possible D gene TRBD2, 6 bases. The V end lost 5 bases, the J end lost 6 bases, and 12 bases lay between the germline ends. This CDR3 comprises 12 residues. The germline gives CDR1 SQVTM, CDR2 ANQGSEA. The CDR3 loop reads CSVRVGTDTQYF. CDR3 in DNA: TGCAGCGTTAGAGTTGGGACTGATACGCAGTATTTT.

V gene TRBV18 combines with J gene TRBJ1-3, with D perhaps TRBD1 (6 bases). Trimming stripped 6 bases from V and 0 bases from J, with 12 bases between. Germline V gene lookup returns CDR1 KGHSH and CDR2 LQKENI. The CDR3 runs 15 residues. The CDR3 DNA is TGTGCCAGCTCGCGCGGACAGAGCTCTGGAAACACCATATATTTT. It specifies CASSRGQSSGNTIYF. Drawing the rest from reference TRBV18 and TRBJ1-3, the complete variable domain is NAGVMQNPRHLVRRRGQEARLRCSPMKGHSHVYWYRQLPEEGLKFMVYLQKENIIDESGMPKERFSAEFPKEGPSILRIQQVVRGDSAAYFCASSRGQSSGNTIYFGEGSWLTVV.

The V and J genes are TRBV7-8 and TRBJ2-2; 15 bases fit TRBD2. V trimming: 4 bases; J trimming: 7 bases; junction bases outside the gene matches: 4. The germline V gene has CDR1 SGHVS and CDR2 FQNEAQ. This CDR3 has 16 residues. CDR3 region: CASSSGTSGGLGELFF. Here the CDR3 DNA reads TGTGCCAGCAGCTCAGGGACTAGCGGGGGGCTCGGGGAGCTGTTTTTT.

This clone occurred once. This chain connects TRBV7-6 to TRBJ2-2; D perhaps matches TRBD1 (6 bases). The CDR3 length is 15 residues. Trimming removed 5 bases from V and 6 bases from J, with 16 bases in between. The germline CDR1 and CDR2 sequences are SGHVS and FNYEAQ. The CDR3 coding sequence is TGTGCCAGCAGCATAACAGGGTATCGGGCCGGGGAGCTGTTTTTT. This translates into CASSITGYRAGELFF. The variable domain in full, with the rest retrieved from reference TRBV7-6 and TRBJ2-2, is GAGVSQSPRYKVTKRGQDVALRCDPISGHVSLYWYRQALGQGPEFLTYFNYEAQQDKSGLPNDRFSAERPEGSISTLTIQRTEQRDSAMYRCASSITGYRAGELFFGEGSRLTVL.

This chain uses TRBV7-6 with TRBJ2-5; D remains ambiguous. The CDR3 runs to 12 residues. The germline V and J ends were trimmed by 4 bases and 1 base, with 4 bases remaining between them. Germline V gives CDR1 SGHVS, CDR2 FNYEAQ. CDR3 protein: CASSSSQETQYF. The CDR3 nucleotides read TGTGCCAGCAGCTCATCCCAAGAGACCCAGTACTTC.

The chain joins TRBV7-9 to TRBJ2-3; no firm D call. The CDR3 spans 12 residues. Germline loops: CDR1 SEHNR, CDR2 FQNEAQ (reference sequence). V was trimmed by 8 bases and J by 4 bases, leaving 10 bases between them. CDR3 in amino acids: CASSGPPDTQYF. Here the CDR3 DNA reads TGTGCCAGCTCCGGCCCGCCAGATACGCAGTATTTT.

The chain recombines TRBV5-6 with TRBJ1-4; 7 bases fit TRBD1. V gave up 4 bases and J gave up 6 bases; unmatched junction bases: 9. The CDR3 runs to 15 residues. Germline CDR1 and CDR2: SGHDT and YYEEEE. The CDR3 reads CASSRSAGGHEKLFF. In nucleotides, the CDR3 is TGTGCCAGCAGCCGGTCAGCAGGGGGGCATGAAAAACTGTTTTTT.

V is TRBV9 and J is TRBJ2-5, with D possibly being TRBD2 (6 bases). Germline values: CDR1 SGDLS, CDR2 YYNGEE. The CDR3 contains 14 residues. V was clipped by 4 bases and J by 3 bases, with 13 bases between them. CDR3 sequence: CASSRIGEEETQYF. The CDR3 DNA sequence: TGTGCCAGCAGCCGTATAGGGGAGGAAGAGACCCAGTACTTC.

V usage is TRBV5-8 and J usage is TRBJ2-7, with D tentatively TRBD1 (6 bases). Trimming took off 4 bases at V and 3 bases at J, with 8 bases between the two ends. From germline, CDR1 is SGHTS and CDR2 YDEGEE. The CDR3 length is 12 residues. CDR3 in DNA: TGTGCCAGCAGCCAACAGGGCTACGAGCAGTACTTC. This translates into CASSQQGYEQYF.

This chain connects TRBV2 to TRBJ2-2; maybe TRBD1 (6 bases). V dropped 3 bases and J dropped 4 bases, with 12 bases sitting between them. CDR1 and CDR2 (germline): SNHLY, FYNNEI. The CDR3 totals 15 residues. CDR3 loop: CASSEGQIFTGELFF. The DNA of the CDR3 is TGTGCCAGCAGTGAGGGACAAATTTTCACCGGGGAGCTGTTTTTT.

CDR3 bases: TGTGCCTGGAGTGTAAGGGAACGCAATCAGCCCCAGCATTTT. Its protein is CAWSVRERNQPQHF. The chain links TRBV30 to TRBJ1-5; the D is unclear. Germline assignment: CDR1 GTSNPN and CDR2 SVGIG (reference sequence). V shed 0 bases and J shed 2 bases, with 8 bases lying between them. The CDR3 sequence is 14 residues long.

There are a few counts of this clone. The chain combines TRBV7-3 with TRBJ2-1; possible D gene TRBD2, 6 bases. The CDR3 covers 15 residues. Germline loops: CDR1 SGHTA, CDR2 FQGTGA. V was trimmed by 5 bases and J by 3 bases, leaving 14 bases between them. CDR3 in amino acids: CASSAPGEFYNEQFF. The CDR3 DNA reads as TGTGCCAGCAGCGCCCCGGGGGAGTTCTACAATGAGCAGTTCTTC.

The rearrangement joins TRBV5-8 to TRBJ2-2; 7 bases are a match to TRBD1. Trimming at V came to 3 bases and at J to 1 base, leaving 3 bases not matched to a gene. CDR3 length: 15 amino acids. The germline gives CDR1 SGHTS, CDR2 YDEGEE. As DNA, the CDR3 is TGTGCCAGCAGCTGGGGGACAGTGAACACCGGGGAGCTGTTTTTT. This codes for CASSWGTVNTGELFF.

V and J are TRBV6-1 and TRBJ1-1; D gene uncertain. The CDR3 contains 11 residues. CDR1 and CDR2 (germline): MNHNS, SASEGT. Trimming shortened V by 5 bases and J by 4 bases, and 5 bases separated the two germline ends. CDR3 sequence (DNA): TGTGCCAGCAGTTGGGGCACTGAAGCTTTCTTT. Its protein product is CASSWGTEAFF.

This rearrangement joins TRBV6-1 to TRBJ1-2; TRBD1 aligns across 7 bases. CDR3 size: 15 residues. The germline V gene has CDR1 MNHNS and CDR2 SASEGT. The V and J ends lost 4 bases and 2 bases, in that order; junction bases with no gene match: 7. The CDR3 sequence is CASSVEQGSNYGYTF. The CDR3 DNA follows: TGTGCCAGCAGTGTTGAACAGGGGTCCAACTATGGCTACACCTTC.

The chain carries TRBV9 and TRBJ1-2; D may be TRBD1 (5 bases). V lost 2 bases and J 8 bases, leaving 10 bases between the germline ends. The CDR3 has 12 residues. CDR1 is SGDLS and CDR2 is YYNGEE in the germline V gene. This CDR3 is CASSVPGYGYTF. CDR3 nucleotides: TGTGCCAGCAGCGTCCCAGGGTACGGCTACACCTTC.

The table lists this clone with a count of one. The gene calls are TRBV19 and TRBJ1-6; possibly TRBD1 for D (5 bases). The CDR3 length is 20 residues. Trimming took off 10 bases at V and 11 bases at J, with 39 bases between the two ends. CDR1 and CDR2 from the germline V gene are LNHDA and SQIVND (reference sequence). The CDR3 reads CATRRTPGTQGSPFDPPLHF. In DNA, the CDR3 is TGTGCCACCCGCCGAACCCCCGGGACTCAAGGGTCCCCATTCGATCCACCCCTCCACTTT.

J is TRBJ1-6 and V is TRBV6-1; possible D gene TRBD1, 5 bases. V was trimmed by 8 bases and J by 0 bases, leaving 8 bases between them. The germline V gene encodes CDR1 MNHNS and CDR2 SASEGT. The CDR3 totals 14 residues. The CDR3 DNA reads as TGTGCCAGCTCGGGACGCTCCTATAATTCACCCCTCCACTTT. It specifies CASSGRSYNSPLHF.

The gene calls are TRBV18 and TRBJ2-7, with TRBD2 matching over 9 bases. The CDR3 is made up of 14 amino acids. CDR1 and CDR2 from the germline V gene are KGHSH and LQKENI. Trimming at V came to 3 bases and at J to 5 bases, leaving 5 bases not matched to a gene. CDR3 sequence reads: CASSPGLASHEQYF. The CDR3 coding sequence is TGTGCCAGCTCACCGGGACTAGCTTCCCACGAGCAGTACTTC.

The chain couples TRBV19 to TRBJ1-6; unclear D gene. Trimming took off 5 bases at V and 7 bases at J, with 18 bases between the two ends. This CDR3 has 16 amino acids. From germline, CDR1 is LNHDA and CDR2 SQIVND (reference sequence). As DNA, the CDR3 is TGTGCCAGTAGTTGGAGGGAAGTGAATTACAATTCACCCCTCCACTTT. This sequence encodes CASSWREVNYNSPLHF.

The rearrangement links TRBV7-9 to TRBJ1-2, with TRBD1 matching over 9 bases. Per the germline V gene, CDR1 is SEHNR and CDR2 is FQNEAQ (reference sequence). The V segment lost 2 bases and the J segment 2 bases; nucleotides outside the gene matches: 6. CDR3 size: 16 residues. The DNA of the CDR3 is TGTGCCAGCAGCTTAAACCCCGGGACAGGGAACTATGGCTACACCTTC. The encoded protein is CASSLNPGTGNYGYTF.

The chain has TRBV7-9 and TRBJ1-2; TRBD1 aligns across 7 bases. The V segment lost 4 bases and the J segment 12 bases; nucleotides outside the gene matches: 8. The CDR3 is made up of 12 amino acids. The germline V gene has CDR1 SEHNR and CDR2 FQNEAQ (reference sequence). DNA for the CDR3: TGTGCCAGCAGCTGGAAAACAGGGGAGCACACCTTC. Amino acid sequence: CASSWKTGEHTF.

V usage is TRBV6-5 and J usage is TRBJ1-2; no reliable D call. Trimming shortened V by 6 bases and J by 4 bases, and 15 bases separated the two germline ends. The germline gives CDR1 MNHEY, CDR2 SVGAGI. This CDR3 has 14 residues. CDR3 residues: CASSPIGIRYGYTF. The CDR3 nucleotides are TGTGCCAGCAGCCCTATTGGGATTCGCTATGGCTACACCTTC.

This chain uses TRBV7-8 with TRBJ1-5; no definite D call. The V and J ends lost 1 base and 9 bases respectively, with 7 bases between them. From germline, CDR1 is SGHVS and CDR2 FQNEAQ. The CDR3 consists of 12 residues. CDR3 sequence reads: CASSLGRGPQHF. CDR3 DNA sequence: TGTGCCAGCAGCTTAGGTCGTGGGCCCCAGCATTTT.

V usage is TRBV5-4 and J usage is TRBJ1-4; a weak D match, TRBD1 (6 bases). The CDR3 is made up of 15 amino acids. The ends were cut back, 4 bases at V and 5 bases at J, with 15 bases in the middle. Germline lookup yields CDR1 SGHNT and CDR2 YYREEE (reference sequence). Written as DNA, the CDR3 is TGTGCCAGCAGCCTCACGACAGGATGGAATGAAAAACTGTTTTTT. This codes for CASSLTTGWNEKLFF. The whole variable domain, filled in from reference TRBV5-4 and TRBJ1-4, reads ETGVTQSPTHLIKTRGQQVTLRCSSQSGHNTVSWYQQALGQGPQFIFQYYREEENGRGNFPPRFSGLQFPNYSSELNVNALELDDSALYLCASSLTTGWNEKLFFGSGTQLSVL.

This chain links TRBV5-8 with TRBJ2-7, with D unclear. V dropped 7 bases and J dropped 5 bases, with 16 bases sitting between them. The CDR3 extends over 13 amino acids. CDR1 and CDR2 (germline): SGHTS, YDEGEE. The CDR3 is CASLEGVSNEQYF. CDR3 nucleotides: TGTGCCAGCCTTGAAGGAGTATCCAACGAGCAGTACTTC.

V gene TRBV5-4 combines with J gene TRBJ2-7; weak D call: TRBD1 (5 bases). CDR3 length equals 14 residues. Between the trimmed V and J ends, which lost 4 bases and 5 bases, there was a span of 16 bases. CDR1 and CDR2 (germline): SGHNT, YYREEE (reference sequence). The CDR3 bases are TGTGCCAGCAGCCGAGACAGCCCTGGGCACGAGCAGTACTTC. It yields the protein CASSRDSPGHEQYF.

This clone was seen a single time. The chain employs TRBV6-5 and TRBJ2-5; D might be TRBD1 (6 bases). The CDR3 totals 16 residues. With 2 bases removed from V and 7 bases from J, the gap between germline ends came to 20 bases. Germline CDR1 reads MNHEY; CDR2 reads SVGAGI. CDR3 in DNA: TGTGCCAGCAGTTACCCGGACAGAGATGGGCCGTGGACCCAGTACTTC. Translation gives CASSYPDRDGPWTQYF.

The chain joins TRBV15 to TRBJ1-2; D is possibly TRBD1 (5 bases). The germline gives CDR1 LNHNV, CDR2 YYDKDF (reference sequence). This CDR3 region has 15 residues. Trimming stripped 0 bases from V and 2 bases from J, with 10 bases between. The CDR3 loop is CATSREGAPNYGYTF. As DNA, the CDR3 is TGTGCCACCAGCAGAGAAGGGGCACCAAACTATGGCTACACCTTC.

This chain connects TRBV7-9 to TRBJ2-1, with D perhaps given as TRBD1 or TRBD2 (6 bases each). V lost 5 bases and J lost 5, with 13 bases in between. This CDR3 contains 14 residues. In germline, CDR1 is SEHNR, CDR2 FQNEAQ (reference sequence). CDR3 sequence: CASSGGPGNNEQFF. DNA for the CDR3: TGTGCCAGCAGCGGGGGGCCGGGAAACAATGAGCAGTTCTTC.

The chain combines TRBV29-1 with TRBJ1-1; D might be TRBD1 (5 bases). Trimming removed 3 bases at V and 2 bases at J, with 16 bases between. Germline CDR1 is SQVTM and CDR2 is ANQGSEA. The CDR3 runs to 15 residues. CDR3 protein: CSVDGPAGGNTEAFF. CDR3 sequence (DNA): TGCAGCGTTGATGGGCCGGCGGGGGGAAACACTGAAGCTTTCTTT.